The 21 T cell receptor beta chains below come from one sample, sequenced in a study of Graves' ophthalmopathy and Graves' hyperthyroidism. The TCR beta CDR3 regions underwent amplification from RNA transcripts. In the first round, RT-PCR was carried out with HTBI primers, and a multiplex PCR formed the second round. TCRdb itself ran the multiplex PCR reads through MiXCR, one entry per CDR3 protein. The sample lists roughly 420,000 distinct CDR3 sequences; around 21% were seen once. Sequencing used peripheral blood. Source of these receptors: a woman aged 18-29 years with stable Graves' hyperthyroidism.

V gene TRBV6-2 or TRBV6-3 combines with J gene TRBJ2-4; TRBD1 or TRBD2 may be the D gene (5 bases each). CDR1 and CDR2 from the germline V gene are MNHEY and SVGEGT. This CDR3 contains 17 residues. The V and J ends lost 6 bases and 2 bases respectively, with 20 bases between them. CDR3 bases: TGTGCCAGCAGCCCTCTACGAGGGGCGGTCTCCAAAAACATTCAGTACTTC. Protein: CASSPLRGAVSKNIQYF.

This clonotype was detected ten times or more. The DNA of the CDR3 is TGCAGTGCTAGGGGCACCGGGACAGGCCACACCGGGGAGCTGTTTTTT. Amino acid sequence: CSARGTGTGHTGELFF. The chain employs TRBV20-1 and TRBJ2-2; 8 nucleotides match TRBD1. The CDR3 is 16 residues long. V was pared by 3 bases and J by 3 bases, with 9 bases of the junction left unmatched. Germline V gives CDR1 DFQATT, CDR2 SNEGSKA (reference sequence).

The rearrangement links TRBV20-1 to TRBJ2-7; D possibly uses TRBD1 or TRBD2 (5 bases each). Germline V gene data show CDR1 as DFQATT and CDR2 as SNEGSKA (reference sequence). This CDR3 region has 13 residues. V shed 5 bases and J shed 2 bases, with 13 bases lying between them. For the CDR3, the DNA is TGCAGTGCTGTAGTGGGGACCACCTACGAGCAGTACTTC. Protein sequence: CSAVVGTTYEQYF.

In its sample, this clonotype was seen many times. The gene calls are TRBV6-2 or TRBV6-3 and TRBJ2-7, with unresolved D. Germline CDR1 is MNHEY and CDR2 is SVGEGT. Trimming left V 2 bases short and J 5 bases short, with 13 bases between. The CDR3 is 14 amino acids. The CDR3 region has the DNA TGTGCCAGCAGTTACGACGGAGATTCCGACGAGCAGTACTTC. Protein product: CASSYDGDSDEQYF.

This clonotype was recorded many times. The genes are TRBV19 and TRBJ2-7; possibly TRBD1 for D (6 bases). V was shortened by 5 bases and J by 2 bases, with 10 bases between the two germline ends. The CDR3 contains 13 residues. The germline gives CDR1 LNHDA, CDR2 SQIVND (reference sequence). The chain's CDR3 is CASSGPGAYEQYF. DNA for the CDR3: TGTGCCAGTAGTGGGCCAGGGGCCTACGAGCAGTACTTC. The full variable domain, its missing parts supplied by reference TRBV19 and TRBJ2-7, is DGGITQSPKYLFRKEGQNVTLSCEQNLNHDAMYWYRQDPGQGLRLIYYSQIVNDFQKGDIAEGYSVSREKKESFPLTVTSAQKNPTAFYLCASSGPGAYEQYFGPGTRLTVT.

Remarks on this clonotype: It is likely a read error, because the conserved phenylalanine at the end of the CDR3 is missing. V is TRBV4-1 and J is TRBJ1-5, with D tentatively TRBD1 (5 bases). The CDR3 loop spans 20 amino acids. V was pared by 0 bases and J by 0 bases, with 21 bases between. Per the germline V gene, CDR1 is MGHRA and CDR2 is YSYEKL. Here the CDR3 DNA reads TGCGCCAGCAGCCAAGATCGGGGGACGCCCGATTCCTATAGCAATCAGCCCCAGCATTTG. Protein product: CASSQDRGTPDSYSNQPQHL.

The J gene is TRBJ1-2, the V gene TRBV27, with D unclear. The germline V gene has CDR1 MNHEY and CDR2 SMNVEV (reference sequence). This CDR3 comprises 13 residues. With 7 bases removed from V and 6 bases from J, the gap between germline ends came to 15 bases. CDR3 sequence: CASKMGRFDGYTF. Written as DNA, the CDR3 is TGTGCCAGCAAAATGGGGAGGTTCGATGGCTACACCTTC.

This clonotype was picked up many times. The V call is TRBV25-1, the J call TRBJ1-1; D is perhaps TRBD1 (5 bases). Germline V lookup: CDR1 MGHDK, CDR2 SYGVNS. The CDR3 has 14 amino acids. V dropped 6 bases and J dropped 8 bases, with 19 bases sitting between them. For the CDR3, the DNA is TGTGCCAGCAGCGCAGGGTCTGGGTTATCCGAAGCTTTCTTT. This translates into CASSAGSGLSEAFF.

This clonotype appeared a few times. This sequence joins TRBV5-1 and TRBJ2-6; D possibly corresponds to TRBD2 (6 bases). The V gene's germline CDR1 is SGHRS and CDR2 YFSETQ. The CDR3 has 15 amino acids. V dropped 1 base and J dropped 9 bases, with 14 bases sitting between them. The DNA for the CDR3 is TGCGCCAGCAGCTTGTTGGGGAGGAGGGACAACGTCCTGACTTTC. Translated, it gives CASSLLGRRDNVLTF.

There are many counts of this clonotype. The chain couples TRBV11-2 to TRBJ2-5; 12 positions agree with TRBD1. The germline V gene has CDR1 SGHAT and CDR2 FQNNGV. This CDR3 is built from 18 residues. Trimming took 1 base from V and 6 from J; bases not matched to a gene: 12. The CDR3 nucleotides are TGTGCCAGCAGCTTAGTCTTTCGGGACAGGGGGCGAGAAAAGACCCAGTACTTC. Translation gives CASSLVFRDRGREKTQYF.

At least ten counts were recorded for this clonotype. V gene TRBV4-2 combines with J gene TRBJ2-7; D unclear. Germline lookup yields CDR1 LGHNA and CDR2 YNFKEQ. CDR3 length equals 14 residues. The V and J ends lost 0 bases and 4 bases respectively, with 10 bases between them. The CDR3 nucleotides read TGTGCCAGCAGCCAAGAAAGGAGAGCTTACGAGCAGTACTTC. It encodes CASSQERRAYEQYF.

The V gene is TRBV6-2 or TRBV6-3, the J gene TRBJ2-2, with D possibly matching TRBD2 (7 bases). V lost 0 bases and J 1 base, leaving 18 bases between the germline ends. This CDR3 comprises 19 residues. Germline V CDR1 and CDR2: MNHEY, SVGEGT. This CDR3 is CASSYSPVTAGQNTGELFF. In nucleotides, the CDR3 is TGTGCCAGCAGTTACTCCCCAGTTACAGCGGGACAGAACACCGGGGAGCTGTTTTTT.

Notes on this clonotype: This sequence may be a read error, since a much larger clone differs from it by one base. V usage is TRBV20-1 and J usage is TRBJ1-1; D remains ambiguous. V was pared by 6 bases and J by 1 base, with 15 bases between. The CDR3 contains 14 residues. CDR1 is DFQATT, CDR2 SNEGSKA, per germline (reference sequence). CDR3 in DNA: TGCAGTGCCACTAAGGCGGACCCGAACACTGAAGCTTTCTTT. Protein product: CSATKADPNTEAFF.

This clonotype came up a few times. The chain joins TRBV6-1 to TRBJ2-5, with a tentative D call TRBD1 (6 bases). V dropped 5 bases and J dropped 2 bases, with 15 bases sitting between them. The CDR3 contains 15 residues. Germline V lookup: CDR1 MNHNS, CDR2 SASEGT. CDR3 DNA: TGTGCCAGCAGTAAGCTGACAGGACGACAAGAGACCCAGTACTTC. This translates into CASSKLTGRQETQYF.

This clonotype was seen many times. CDR3: CSAAVASGANVLTF. For the CDR3, the DNA is TGCAGCGCGGCGGTGGCCTCTGGGGCCAACGTCCTGACTTTC. This chain joins TRBV29-1 and TRBJ2-6; D gene uncertain. The germline V gene has CDR1 SQVTM and CDR2 ANQGSEA. The V and J ends lost 7 bases and 0 bases respectively, with 10 bases between them. The CDR3 length is 14 residues.

This clonotype occurred many times. This rearrangement joins TRBV6-2 or TRBV6-3 to TRBJ2-4; 9 bases are shared with TRBD1. The length of the CDR3 is 13 residues. Germline CDR1 and CDR2: MNHEY and SVGEGT. Trimming took 2 bases from V and 8 from J; bases not matched to a gene: 1. The CDR3 region has the DNA TGTGCCAGCAGTTACCGGGACAGGGACATTCAGTACTTC. Translated, it gives CASSYRDRDIQYF.

The CDR3 DNA follows: TGTGCCAGCAGTTACTCGTCCGGGACAGGCCTAACCTCTGGGGCCAACGTCCTGACTTTC. Its protein is CASSYSSGTGLTSGANVLTF. This rearrangement joins TRBV6-2 or TRBV6-3 to TRBJ2-6; 8 bases fit TRBD1. The V gene end was trimmed by 0 bases and the J gene end by 0 bases; junction bases not matched to a gene: 10. The CDR3 contains 20 residues. CDR1 and CDR2 (germline): MNHEY, SVGEGT.

There are many counts of this clonotype. The chain employs TRBV6-9 and TRBJ1-5; weak D call: TRBD1 (5 bases). Trimming pared 4 bases from V and 0 bases from J, leaving 16 bases between. Per the germline V gene, CDR1 is MNHGY and CDR2 is SVAAGI. The CDR3 sequence is 17 residues long. This CDR3 is CASSSLLQGYSNQPQHF. As DNA, the CDR3 is TGTGCCAGCAGTTCCCTACTCCAGGGTTATAGCAATCAGCCCCAGCATTTT.

This rearrangement joins TRBV10-3 to TRBJ2-7; 10 bases are shared with TRBD2. With 2 bases clipped from V and 7 bases from J, the junction kept 8 bases outside the gene matches. The V gene's germline CDR1 is ENHRY and CDR2 SYGVKD. This CDR3 has 15 residues. This CDR3 is CAISERASGSGEQYF. The CDR3 DNA is TGTGCCATCAGTGAGAGGGCTAGCGGGAGTGGAGAGCAGTACTTC.

This clonotype was seen ten or more times. The genes are TRBV6-5 and TRBJ2-2; either TRBD1 or TRBD2 may fit D (5 bases each). Germline V gives CDR1 MNHEY, CDR2 SVGAGI. V was clipped by 5 bases and J by 5 bases, with 15 bases between them. This CDR3 spans 15 amino acids. This CDR3 reads CASSRDVGETGELFF. The CDR3 coding sequence is TGTGCCAGCAGTCGGGACGTCGGAGAGACCGGGGAGCTGTTTTTT.

The chain couples TRBV12-3 or TRBV12-4 to TRBJ1-5; D ambiguous. V shed 6 bases and J shed 5 bases, with 8 bases lying between them. The CDR3 contains 12 residues. CDR3 sequence (DNA): TGTGCCAGCAGAAGCGGAGATCAGCCCCAGCATTTT. It codes for CASRSGDQPQHF.